Below are 10 T cell receptor beta chains sequenced from a single sample in a study of blood T cell dynamics during melanoma immunotherapy. Time point of the sample: pre-treatment baseline. TCRdb's table, derived via immunoSEQ multiplex PCR, lists solely in-frame clones and lacks some. Of fewer than 11,000 clones listed, 88% are singletons. The sample consisted of blood, taken from a patient treated with checkpoint blockade. The receptors shown here come from a human donor with melanoma.

The rearrangement links TRBV11-3 to TRBJ2-2, with 7 bases identical to TRBD1. Germline CDR1 SGHNT, CDR2 YENEEA. This CDR3 comprises 15 residues. V dropped 7 bases and J dropped 2; count of bases not matched to a gene: 7. CDR3 sequence: CASTTRQGNTGELFF. DNA for the CDR3: TGTGCCAGCACCACCCGACAGGGTAACACCGGGGAGCTGTTTTTT.

The gene calls are TRBV18 and TRBJ2-7; 10 bases are a match to TRBD1. After removal of 2 bases from V and 6 bases from J, the junction contained 4 bases not matched to a gene. The germline CDR1 and CDR2 sequences are KGHSH and LQKENI. CDR3 length: 14 residues. The CDR3 loop is CASSPGTGVSEQYV. The DNA of the CDR3 is TGTGCCAGCTCACCAGGGACAGGGGTTAGCGAGCAGTACGTC.

The V and J genes are TRBV29-1 and TRBJ2-3; D assignment may be TRBD1 or TRBD2 (5 bases each). This CDR3 region has 14 residues. Deletions cut 4 bases from V and 2 bases from J, with 13 bases between. In germline, CDR1 is SQVTM, CDR2 ANQGSEA. CDR3 protein: CSVAGTSPTDTQYF. For the CDR3, the DNA is TGCAGCGTTGCCGGGACCAGTCCCACAGATACGCAGTATTTT.

V gene TRBV5-1 combines with J gene TRBJ1-1, with a tentative D call TRBD1 (5 bases). CDR1 and CDR2 from the germline V gene are SGHRS and YFSETQ. CDR3 length: 16 residues. Trimming pared 0 bases from V and 2 bases from J, leaving 14 bases between. For the CDR3, the DNA is TGCGCCAGCAGCTTGGGGCGATTAACAGGAAACACTGAAGCTTTCTTT. It specifies CASSLGRLTGNTEAFF.

The chain uses TRBV19 and TRBJ2-1; D ambiguous. CDR3 length: 13 amino acids. Between the trimmed V and J ends, which lost 0 bases and 15 bases, there was a span of 15 bases. Germline-derived CDR1 and CDR2 are LNHDA and SQIVND (reference sequence). The CDR3 reads CASSIDGRAPSFF. The CDR3 DNA reads as TGTGCCAGTAGTATAGATGGTAGGGCTCCCTCGTTCTTC.

CDR3: CASSFDRVEGYTF. CDR3 sequence (DNA): TGTGCCAGCAGCTTCGACAGGGTAGAAGGCTACACCTTC. This chain joins TRBV5-4 and TRBJ1-2; TRBD1 matches at 7 bases. J gave up 8 bases and V 2 bases, and 6 bases lay outside the gene matches. Germline-derived CDR1 and CDR2 are SGHNT and YYREEE (reference sequence). The CDR3 covers 13 residues.

The V and J genes are TRBV2 and TRBJ2-3; 9 nucleotides match TRBD2. The CDR3 length is 15 residues. V lost 8 bases to trimming and J lost 4 bases; unmatched junction nucleotides: 10. The germline CDR1 and CDR2 sequences are SNHLY and FYNNEI. For the CDR3, the DNA is TGTGCCAGCCCTGGCGCGGGAGGGTACCCAGATACGCAGTATTTT. This encodes CASPGAGGYPDTQYF.

The chain employs TRBV5-4 and TRBJ1-2; TRBD1 is a possible D gene (5 bases). CDR1 is SGHNT and CDR2 is YYREEE in the germline V gene (reference sequence). The germline V and J ends were trimmed by 2 bases and 2 bases, with 7 bases remaining between them. The CDR3 totals 13 residues. CDR3: CASSLGANYGYTF. Written as DNA, the CDR3 is TGTGCCAGCAGCTTAGGGGCAAACTATGGCTACACCTTC.

The rearrangement joins TRBV7-2 to TRBJ1-1; 7 nucleotides align to TRBD1. This CDR3 is 15 amino acids long. With 1 base clipped from V and 4 bases from J, the junction kept 6 bases outside the gene matches. Germline CDR1 reads SGHTA; CDR2 reads FQGNSA. The CDR3 loop is CASSLGRGRRTEAFF. The CDR3 region has the DNA TGTGCCAGCAGCTTAGGAAGGGGGCGTCGCACTGAAGCTTTCTTT.

This chain connects TRBV30 to TRBJ2-6, with D possibly TRBD1 on 6 matching bases. The CDR3 has 15 amino acids. V was pared by 2 bases and J by 0 bases, with 8 bases between. Germline loops: CDR1 GTSNPN, CDR2 SVGIG (reference sequence). CDR3 sequence (DNA): TGTGCCTGGAGTACAGGGATCTCTGGGGCCAACGTCCTGACTTTC. It is translated as CAWSTGISGANVLTF.